This TCR beta chain was identified during a study of circulating and synovial CD4+ cells in juvenile arthritis. General study findings and limits: Diversity here was lower than in bulk blood CD4 cells.

TCRdb's copy holds only in-frame clones and misses some; the assay was immunoSEQ multiplex PCR. The sample contains about 16,000 clones, about 90% of which appear only once. V was clipped by 8 bases and J by 2 bases, with 6 bases between them. The germline V gene encodes CDR1 MDHEN and CDR2 SYDVKM. This CDR3 region has 11 residues. This clone was seen just once. Its antigen remains unknown. This chain joins TRBV28 and TRBJ1-2; tentative D call: TRBD1 (5 bases). The material sequenced was CD4+ T cells from blood. The sequence derives from a human donor with juvenile idiopathic arthritis. CDR3 bases: TGTGCCAGCTCAGGGAACTATGGCTACACCTTC. Its translation: CASSGNYGYTF.